The 15 T cell receptor beta chains presented below share a single source sample, sequenced in a study of cytomegalovirus exposure and HLA in healthy donors. With 60 Vbeta and 13 Jbeta primers, the PCR was carried out. Clones were read by immunoSEQ multiplex PCR, and TCRdb kept only the in-frame ones, dropping some. Of under 150,000 clones listed, approximately 9% are singletons. The sample comprised PBMCs. All receptors come from a male donor in good health and CMV-seronegative.

This sequence joins TRBV5-3 and TRBJ2-7; TRBD1 is a possible D gene (6 bases). TRBV5-3 is an ORF, with its function uncertain. This CDR3 is built from 12 residues. Trimming took off 8 bases at V and 2 bases at J, with 11 bases between the two ends. The CDR3 coding sequence is TGTGCCAGGGAGACAGGTACCTACGAGCAGTACTTC. Its protein product is CARETGTYEQYF.

This clone has a handful of counts. This chain connects TRBV29-1 to TRBJ2-5; D possibly corresponds to TRBD2 (5 bases). V was cut by 0 bases and J by 11 bases, with 7 bases left in between. The CDR3 runs to 10 residues. Germline V gene lookup returns CDR1 SQVTM and CDR2 ANQGSEA. The CDR3, as DNA: TGCAGCGTTGAAGACCCGGGACAGTACTTC. This codes for CSVEDPGQYF.

J is TRBJ1-1 and V is TRBV28, with TRBD1 matching over 11 bases. The V gene end was trimmed by 6 bases and the J gene end by 3 bases; junction bases not matched to a gene: 9. CDR1 and CDR2 from the germline V gene are MDHEN and SYDVKM. CDR3 length: 16 residues. The CDR3 spells CASRVPGQGGYTEAFF. Here the CDR3 DNA reads TGTGCCAGCAGGGTCCCGGGACAGGGGGGGTACACTGAAGCTTTCTTT. Based on the CDR3 plus reference TRBV28 and TRBJ1-1, the full variable domain is DVKVTQSSRYLVKRTGEKVFLECVQDMDHENMFWYRQDPGLGLRLIYFSYDVKMKEKGDIPEGYSVSREKKERFSLILESASTNQTSMYLCASRVPGQGGYTEAFFGQGTRLTVV.

The CDR3 loop is CASSQGGGGNTIYF. DNA of the CDR3: TGCGCCAGCAGCCAAGGGGGCGGTGGAAACACCATATATTTT. The chain carries TRBV4-1 and TRBJ1-3; D may be TRBD1 (5 bases). CDR3 length equals 14 residues. V gave up 1 base and J gave up 3 bases, with 7 bases separating them. Germline CDR1 reads MGHRA; CDR2 reads YSYEKL.

The chain joins TRBV4-3 to TRBJ2-3; TRBD2 matches 7 bases. This CDR3 is built from 15 residues. Germline lookup yields CDR1 LGHNA and CDR2 YSLEER. The V segment lost 1 base and the J segment 3 bases; nucleotides outside the gene matches: 4. The CDR3 loop is CASSQVDGRTDTQYF. The CDR3 nucleotides read TGCGCCAGCAGCCAAGTTGACGGGAGGACAGATACGCAGTATTTT.

The chain links TRBV11-2 to TRBJ2-2; D might be TRBD1 (6 bases). CDR1 and CDR2 (germline): SGHAT, FQNNGV. Trimming stripped 10 bases from V and 0 bases from J, with 9 bases between. This CDR3 comprises 13 residues. CDR3 bases: TGTGCCAACGGACAGCCGAACACCGGGGAGCTGTTTTTT. Translating gives CANGQPNTGELFF.

This clone was found a few times. This chain connects TRBV9 to TRBJ2-7; TRBD2 matches 7 bases. Germline V gene lookup returns CDR1 SGDLS and CDR2 YYNGEE. This CDR3 is 15 amino acids long. V lost 0 bases and J lost 3; bases outside the gene matches: 6. CDR3 nucleotide sequence: TGTGCCAGCAGCGTAGCCGCAGGACTAGGCTACGAGCAGTACTTC. It encodes CASSVAAGLGYEQYF.

The chain recombines TRBV6-6 with TRBJ1-2; no firm D call. Trimming took 6 bases from V and 2 from J, leaving 13 bases between them. The V gene's germline CDR1 is MNHNY and CDR2 SVGAGI (reference sequence). The CDR3 runs to 14 residues. This chain's CDR3 is CASSYATLNYGYTF. The CDR3 DNA reads TGTGCCAGCAGCTACGCGACTTTAAACTATGGCTACACCTTC.

The rearrangement uses TRBV5-1 and TRBJ2-7; TRBD1 matches 9 bases. This CDR3 spans 20 amino acids. CDR1 is SGHRS and CDR2 is YFSETQ in the germline V gene. The V segment lost 1 base and the J segment 5 bases; nucleotides outside the gene matches: 22. The CDR3 bases are TGCGCCAGCAGCTTGATCCCCCTAACAGGGGGCCGTACTAAGAGCGACGAGCAGTACTTC. This encodes CASSLIPLTGGRTKSDEQYF.

This clone showed up just a few times. The chain combines TRBV5-4 with TRBJ2-7, with TRBD1 identical over 7 bases. V lost 2 bases to trimming and J lost 3 bases; unmatched junction nucleotides: 8. This CDR3 region has 15 residues. Per the germline V gene, CDR1 is SGHNT and CDR2 is YYREEE (reference sequence). CDR3 nucleotide sequence: TGTGCCAGCAGCTTCGAGGGGGCTGGTAACTACGAGCAGTACTTC. This translates into CASSFEGAGNYEQYF.

V gene TRBV7-2 combines with J gene TRBJ2-1, with D uncertain. This CDR3 has 13 amino acids. Germline loops: CDR1 SGHTA, CDR2 FQGNSA. Trimming removed 8 bases at V and 0 bases at J, with 8 bases between. In DNA, the CDR3 is TGTGCCAGCGGAGCGAGCTCCTACAATGAGCAGTTCTTC. It encodes CASGASSYNEQFF.

The chain has TRBV28 and TRBJ1-5; 7 positions agree with TRBD1. CDR1 is MDHEN, CDR2 SYDVKM, per germline. The CDR3 has 13 amino acids. Losses at the gene ends were 4 bases for V and 7 bases for J; bases not matched to a gene: 4. The CDR3 nucleotides read TGTGCCAGCAGTTACAGGGGACTCCAGCCCCAGCATTTT. It translates to CASSYRGLQPQHF.

The chain couples TRBV28 to TRBJ2-1; 14 bases match TRBD2. Germline trimming cut 6 bases from V and 6 bases from J; bases unmatched to any gene: 4. Germline assignment: CDR1 MDHEN and CDR2 SYDVKM. The CDR3 covers 15 residues. CDR3 sequence reads: CASRRGTSGSNEQFF. The CDR3 bases are TGTGCCAGCAGACGAGGGACTAGCGGGAGCAATGAGCAGTTCTTC. The whole variable domain, remainder taken from reference TRBV28 and TRBJ2-1, is DVKVTQSSRYLVKRTGEKVFLECVQDMDHENMFWYRQDPGLGLRLIYFSYDVKMKEKGDIPEGYSVSREKKERFSLILESASTNQTSMYLCASRRGTSGSNEQFFGPGTRLTVL.

This clone showed up just a few times. The chain joins TRBV4-3 to TRBJ1-6; TRBD1 aligns across 8 bases. This CDR3 has 17 amino acids. The V segment lost 1 base and the J segment 5 bases; nucleotides outside the gene matches: 7. In germline, CDR1 is LGHNA, CDR2 YSLEER. The CDR3 region is CASSQADGQGDNSPLHF. As DNA, the CDR3 is TGCGCCAGCAGCCAAGCCGACGGACAGGGCGATAATTCACCCCTCCACTTT.

In this sample, this clone turned up a few times. V is TRBV28 and J is TRBJ2-3; TRBD1 matches at 8 bases. CDR3 length: 15 residues. Germline V gene sequence: CDR1 MDHEN, CDR2 SYDVKM. With 6 bases clipped from V and 6 bases from J, the junction kept 11 bases outside the gene matches. In DNA, the CDR3 is TGTGCCAGCAGCGAGGGACAGGACTCTTGGGATACGCAGTATTTT. It specifies CASSEGQDSWDTQYF.